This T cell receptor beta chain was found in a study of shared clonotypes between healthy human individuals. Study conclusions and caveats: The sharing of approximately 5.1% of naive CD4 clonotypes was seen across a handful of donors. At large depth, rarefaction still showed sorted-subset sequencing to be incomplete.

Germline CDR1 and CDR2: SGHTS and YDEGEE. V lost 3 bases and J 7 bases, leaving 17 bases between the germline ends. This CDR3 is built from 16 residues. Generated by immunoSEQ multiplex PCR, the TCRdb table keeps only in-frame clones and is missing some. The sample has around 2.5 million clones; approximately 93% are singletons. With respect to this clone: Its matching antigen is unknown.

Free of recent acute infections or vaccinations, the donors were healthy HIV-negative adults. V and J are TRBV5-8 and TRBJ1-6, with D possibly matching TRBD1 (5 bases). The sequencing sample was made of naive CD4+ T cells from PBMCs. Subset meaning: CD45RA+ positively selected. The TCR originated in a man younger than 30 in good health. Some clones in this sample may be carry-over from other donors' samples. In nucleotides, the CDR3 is TGTGCCAGCAGCTGGGGTTTCAGGGAGACGAATTCACCCCTCCACTTT. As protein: CASSWGFRETNSPLHF.